The 4 T cell receptor beta chains in this list originate from one sample, sequenced in a study of T cell repertoires in cytomegalovirus infection. Using its own MiXCR run on the reads, TCRdb lists one record per CDR3 protein. The repertoire holds under 200,000 distinct CDR3 sequences, with roughly 9% as singletons. The sequenced material came from PBMCs. These receptors all come from a human donor in good health (CMV status not recorded). Some clones in this sample may be carry-over from other donors' samples.

V is TRBV7-2 and J is TRBJ2-7; 7 bases line up with TRBD2. The ends lost 1 base at V and 2 bases at J; junction bases unmatched: 5. This CDR3 is built from 15 residues. From germline, CDR1 is SGHTA and CDR2 FQGNSA. The DNA of the CDR3 is TGTGCCAGCAGCTTAGAGATCGGGGGGACCTACGAGCAGTACTTC. This gives the protein CASSLEIGGTYEQYF.

V and J are TRBV28 and TRBJ2-3; D uncertain. V was trimmed by 2 bases and J by 4 bases, leaving 10 bases between them. This CDR3 contains 14 residues. Germline CDR1 reads MDHEN; CDR2 reads SYDVKM. The CDR3 bases are TGTGCCAGCAGTTTAGTCCCTGGAGCAGATACGCAGTATTTT. It encodes CASSLVPGADTQYF.

The rearrangement joins TRBV7-9 to TRBJ1-5; the D gene is possibly TRBD1 (6 bases). The germline V gene encodes CDR1 SEHNR and CDR2 FQNEAQ (reference sequence). V was shortened by 1 base and J by 4 bases, with 11 bases between the two germline ends. The CDR3 covers 15 residues. CDR3 protein: CASSLGGQKNQPQHF. CDR3 bases: TGTGCCAGCAGCTTAGGGGGGCAGAAGAATCAGCCCCAGCATTTT.

The sample holds many counts of this clonotype. The CDR3 is CASSLSGDSYYEQYF. The CDR3 region has the DNA TGTGCCAGCAGTTTATCTGGGGATTCTTACTACGAGCAGTACTTC. The gene calls are TRBV28 and TRBJ2-7; D call uncertain. V was trimmed by 1 base and J by 3 bases, leaving 13 bases between them. Germline V gene data show CDR1 as MDHEN and CDR2 as SYDVKM. This CDR3 spans 15 amino acids.